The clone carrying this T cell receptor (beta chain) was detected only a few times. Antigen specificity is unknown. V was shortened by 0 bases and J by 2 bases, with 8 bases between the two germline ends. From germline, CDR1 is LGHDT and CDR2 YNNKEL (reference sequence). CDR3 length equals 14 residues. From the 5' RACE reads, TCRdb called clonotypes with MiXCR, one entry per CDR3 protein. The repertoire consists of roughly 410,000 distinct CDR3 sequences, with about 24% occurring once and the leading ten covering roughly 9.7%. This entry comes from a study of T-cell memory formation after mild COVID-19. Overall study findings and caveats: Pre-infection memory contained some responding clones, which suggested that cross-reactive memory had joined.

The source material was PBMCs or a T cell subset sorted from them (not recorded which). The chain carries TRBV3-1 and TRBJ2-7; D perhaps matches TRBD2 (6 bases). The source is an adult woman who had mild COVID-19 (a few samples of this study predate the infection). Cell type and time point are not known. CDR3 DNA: TGTGCCAGCAGCCAAGACGGGGGTACCTACGAGCAGTACTTC. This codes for CASSQDGGTYEQYF.